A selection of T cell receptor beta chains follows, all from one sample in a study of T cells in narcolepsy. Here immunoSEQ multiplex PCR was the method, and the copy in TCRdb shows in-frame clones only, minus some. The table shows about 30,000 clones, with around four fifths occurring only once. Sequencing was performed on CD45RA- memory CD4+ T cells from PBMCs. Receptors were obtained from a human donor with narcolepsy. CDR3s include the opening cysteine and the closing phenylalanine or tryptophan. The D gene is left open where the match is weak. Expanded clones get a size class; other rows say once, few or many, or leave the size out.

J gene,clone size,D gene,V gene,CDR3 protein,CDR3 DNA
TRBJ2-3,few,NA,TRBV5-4,CASSSNGEGTQYF,TGTGCCAGCAGCTCAAACGGGGAAGGTACGCAGTATTTT
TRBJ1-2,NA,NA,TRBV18,CASSPPVAGVFYTF,TGTGCCAGCTCACCACCGGTGGCAGGGGTATTCTACACCTTC
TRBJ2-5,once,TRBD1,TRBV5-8,CASSQDRRQETQYF,TGTGCCAGCAGCCAGGACAGGAGACAAGAGACCCAGTACTTC
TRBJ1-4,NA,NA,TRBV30,CAWSVLRESDEKLFF,TGTGCCTGGAGTGTACTTCGAGAGTCAGATGAAAAACTGTTTTTT
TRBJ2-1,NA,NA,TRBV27,CASSLFVGVGYNEQFF,TGTGCCAGCAGTTTATTCGTAGGTGTGGGGTACAATGAGCAGTTCTTC
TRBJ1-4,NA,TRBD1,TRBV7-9,CASSPGQVDEKLFF,TGTGCCAGCAGCCCGGGACAGGTCGATGAAAAACTGTTTTTT
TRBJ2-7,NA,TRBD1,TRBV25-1,CASTGTGEYEQYF,TGTGCCAGCACCGGGACAGGAGAATACGAGCAGTACTTC
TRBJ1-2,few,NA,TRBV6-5,CASSADGFYGYTF,TGTGCCAGCAGTGCGGACGGATTCTATGGCTACACCTTC
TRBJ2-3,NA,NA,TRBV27,CASSHRVPDTQYF,TGTGCCAGCAGTCACAGGGTCCCCGATACGCAGTATTTT
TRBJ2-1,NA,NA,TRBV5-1,CASAPGLISSYNEQFF,TGCGCCAGCGCCCCGGGGCTCATTTCCTCCTACAATGAGCAGTTCTTC
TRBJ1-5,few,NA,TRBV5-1,CASSLTGPNQPQHF,TGCGCCAGCAGCTTGACAGGACCCAATCAGCCCCAGCATTTT
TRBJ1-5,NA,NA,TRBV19,CASSILSQPQHF,TGTGCCAGTAGTATTTTGAGTCAGCCCCAGCATTTT
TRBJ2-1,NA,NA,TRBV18,CASSPQGGLEQFF,TGTGCCAGCTCACCCCAGGGAGGACTTGAGCAGTTCTTC
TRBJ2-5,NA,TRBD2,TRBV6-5,CASSELAGGETQYF,TGTGCCAGCAGTGAACTAGCGGGGGGAGAGACCCAGTACTTC
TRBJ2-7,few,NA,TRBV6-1,CASSFEARPSYEQYF,TGTGCCAGCAGTTTCGAAGCGCGTCCTTCCTACGAGCAGTACTTC
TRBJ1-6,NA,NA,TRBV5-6,CASSFTGLASPLHF,TGTGCCAGCAGCTTCACAGGGTTAGCTTCACCCCTCCACTTT
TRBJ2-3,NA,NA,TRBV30,CAWKVVGVTDTQYF,TGTGCCTGGAAAGTTGTGGGGGTCACAGATACGCAGTATTTT
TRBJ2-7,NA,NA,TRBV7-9,CASGRTADYEQYF,TGTGCCAGCGGTCGGACAGCTGACTACGAGCAGTACTTC
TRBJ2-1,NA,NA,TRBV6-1,CASSARTEFEQFF,TGTGCCAGCAGTGCCCGGACAGAATTTGAGCAGTTCTTC
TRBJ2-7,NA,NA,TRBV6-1,CASSEARLYRYF,TGTGCCAGCAGTGAAGCACGGCTTTACCGGTACTTC
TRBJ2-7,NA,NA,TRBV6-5,CASSPRLVSYEQYF,TGTGCCAGCAGTCCGCGACTAGTAAGCTACGAGCAGTACTTC
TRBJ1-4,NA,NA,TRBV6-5,CASSYSMGKLFF,TGTGCCAGCAGTTACTCAATGGGAAAACTGTTTTTT
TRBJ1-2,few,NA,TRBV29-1,CSVATIANYGYTF,TGCAGCGTTGCGACTATAGCTAACTATGGCTACACCTTC
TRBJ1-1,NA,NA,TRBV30,CAWSEGRRRDEAFF,TGTGCCTGGAGTGAGGGACGGCGAAGAGATGAAGCTTTCTTT
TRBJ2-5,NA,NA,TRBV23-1,CASSRVGGGETQYF,TGCGCCAGCAGTCGGGTAGGGGGAGGAGAGACCCAGTACTTC
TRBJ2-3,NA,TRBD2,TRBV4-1,CASSRGLADTDTQYF,TGCGCCAGCAGCCGAGGACTAGCGGACACAGATACGCAGTATTTT
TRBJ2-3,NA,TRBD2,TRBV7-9,CASSLEAGGTDTQYF,TGTGCCAGCAGCTTAGAAGCGGGGGGCACAGATACGCAGTATTTT
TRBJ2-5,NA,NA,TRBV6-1,CASRPGFMETQYF,TGTGCCAGCAGGCCAGGGTTTATGGAGACCCAGTACTTC
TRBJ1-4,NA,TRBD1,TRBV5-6,CASSLGQGPNEKLFF,TGTGCCAGCAGCTTGGGACAGGGACCGAATGAAAAACTGTTTTTT
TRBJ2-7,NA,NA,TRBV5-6,CASSLNLEQYF,TGTGCCAGCAGCCTAAATCTCGAGCAGTACTTC